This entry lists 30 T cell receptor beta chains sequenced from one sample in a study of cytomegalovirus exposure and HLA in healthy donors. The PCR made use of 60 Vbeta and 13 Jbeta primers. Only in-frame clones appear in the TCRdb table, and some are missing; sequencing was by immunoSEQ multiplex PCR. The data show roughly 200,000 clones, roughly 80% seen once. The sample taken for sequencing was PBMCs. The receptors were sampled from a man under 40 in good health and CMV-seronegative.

The CDR3 DNA sequence: TGTGCCAGCAGCCGGGACAGAATAAATTCACCCCTCCACTTT. As protein: CASSRDRINSPLHF. The chain recombines TRBV2 with TRBJ1-6; TRBD1 matches at 7 bases. CDR1 and CDR2 from the germline V gene are SNHLY and FYNNEI. V was pared by 6 bases and J by 7 bases, with 6 bases of the junction left unmatched. This CDR3 is built from 14 residues.

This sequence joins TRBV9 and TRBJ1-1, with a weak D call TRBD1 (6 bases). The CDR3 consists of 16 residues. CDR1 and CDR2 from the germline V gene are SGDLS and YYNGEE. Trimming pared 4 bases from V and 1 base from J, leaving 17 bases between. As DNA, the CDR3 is TGTGCCAGCAGCCCCCGGGACAATCCTTGGAACACTGAAGCTTTCTTT. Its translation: CASSPRDNPWNTEAFF.

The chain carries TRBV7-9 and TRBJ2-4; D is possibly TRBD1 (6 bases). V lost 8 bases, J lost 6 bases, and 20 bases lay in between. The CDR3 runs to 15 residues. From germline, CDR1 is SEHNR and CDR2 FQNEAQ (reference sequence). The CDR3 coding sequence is TGTGCCAGCTGCCTCTGGCCGAGCAGGGGAAACATTCAGTACTTC. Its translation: CASCLWPSRGNIQYF.

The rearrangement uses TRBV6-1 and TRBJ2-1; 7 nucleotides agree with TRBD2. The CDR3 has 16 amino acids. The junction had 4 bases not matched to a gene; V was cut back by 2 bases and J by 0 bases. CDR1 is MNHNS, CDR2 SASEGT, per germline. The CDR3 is CASSEWQRGSYNEQFF. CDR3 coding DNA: TGTGCCAGCAGTGAATGGCAGCGGGGCTCCTACAATGAGCAGTTCTTC.

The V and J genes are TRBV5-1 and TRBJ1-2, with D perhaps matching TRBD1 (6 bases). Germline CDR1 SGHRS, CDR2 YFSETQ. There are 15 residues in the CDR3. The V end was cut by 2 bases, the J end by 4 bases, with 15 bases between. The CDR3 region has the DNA TGCGCCAGCAGCTTCAGTGACAGGTCCAGCTATGGCTACACCTTC. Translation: CASSFSDRSSYGYTF.

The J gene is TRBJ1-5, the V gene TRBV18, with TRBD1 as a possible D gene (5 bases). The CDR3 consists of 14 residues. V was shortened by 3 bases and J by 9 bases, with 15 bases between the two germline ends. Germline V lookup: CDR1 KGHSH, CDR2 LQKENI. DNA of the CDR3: TGTGCCAGCTCACCCCGGGGGGAAGCTCGGCCCCAGCATTTT. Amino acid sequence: CASSPRGEARPQHF. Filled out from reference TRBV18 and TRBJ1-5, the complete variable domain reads NAGVMQNPRHLVRRRGQEARLRCSPMKGHSHVYWYRQLPEEGLKFMVYLQKENIIDESGMPKERFSAEFPKEGPSILRIQQVVRGDSAAYFCASSPRGEARPQHFGDGTRLSIL.

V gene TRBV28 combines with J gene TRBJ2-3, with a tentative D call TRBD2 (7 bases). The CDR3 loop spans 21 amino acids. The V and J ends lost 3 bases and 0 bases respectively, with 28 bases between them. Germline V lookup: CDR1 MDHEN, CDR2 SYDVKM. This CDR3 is CASSFRVGRGAEATSTDTQYF. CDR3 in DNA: TGTGCCAGCAGTTTTCGGGTTGGTCGGGGGGCTGAAGCAACTAGCACAGATACGCAGTATTTT.

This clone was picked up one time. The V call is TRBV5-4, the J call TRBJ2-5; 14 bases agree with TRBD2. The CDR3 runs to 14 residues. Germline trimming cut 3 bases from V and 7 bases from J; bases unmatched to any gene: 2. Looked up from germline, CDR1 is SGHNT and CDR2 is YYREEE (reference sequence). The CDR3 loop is CASSSGLAGVTQYF. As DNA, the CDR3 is TGTGCCAGCAGCTCGGGACTAGCGGGGGTGACCCAGTACTTC.

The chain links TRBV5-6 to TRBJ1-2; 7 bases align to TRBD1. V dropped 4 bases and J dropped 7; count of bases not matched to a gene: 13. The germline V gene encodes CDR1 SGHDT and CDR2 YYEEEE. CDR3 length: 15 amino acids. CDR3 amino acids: CASSLLPLQGSGYTF. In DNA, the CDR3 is TGTGCCAGCAGCCTACTTCCGCTACAGGGGAGTGGCTACACCTTC.

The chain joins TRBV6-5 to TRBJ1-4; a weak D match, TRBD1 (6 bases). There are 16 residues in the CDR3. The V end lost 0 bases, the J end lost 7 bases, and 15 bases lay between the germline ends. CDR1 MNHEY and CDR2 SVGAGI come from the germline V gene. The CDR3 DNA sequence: TGTGCCAGCAGTTACTCGAGGCGGGGGGCCGGTGAAAAACTGTTTTTT. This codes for CASSYSRRGAGEKLFF.

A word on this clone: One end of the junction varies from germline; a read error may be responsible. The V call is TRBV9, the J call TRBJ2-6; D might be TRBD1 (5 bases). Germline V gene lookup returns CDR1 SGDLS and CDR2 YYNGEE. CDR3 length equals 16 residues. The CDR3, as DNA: TGTGCCAGCAGCGTAGCGCGACCGTCTGGGGCCAGCGTCCTGACTTTC. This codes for CASSVARPSGASVLTF.

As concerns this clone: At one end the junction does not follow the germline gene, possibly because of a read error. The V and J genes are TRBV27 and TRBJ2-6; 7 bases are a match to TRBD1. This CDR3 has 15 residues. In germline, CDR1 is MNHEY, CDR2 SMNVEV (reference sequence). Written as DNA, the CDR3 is TGTGCCAGCAGTAACAGGGGAATCGGGGCCAGCGTCCTGACTTTC. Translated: CASSNRGIGASVLTF.

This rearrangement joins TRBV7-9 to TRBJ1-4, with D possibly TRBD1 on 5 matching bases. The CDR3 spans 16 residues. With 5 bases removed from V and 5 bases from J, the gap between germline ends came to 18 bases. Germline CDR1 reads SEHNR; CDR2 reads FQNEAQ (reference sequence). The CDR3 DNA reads TGTGCCAGCAGCCCCAATATGCGGAGGGGCAATGAAAAACTGTTTTTT. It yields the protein CASSPNMRRGNEKLFF.

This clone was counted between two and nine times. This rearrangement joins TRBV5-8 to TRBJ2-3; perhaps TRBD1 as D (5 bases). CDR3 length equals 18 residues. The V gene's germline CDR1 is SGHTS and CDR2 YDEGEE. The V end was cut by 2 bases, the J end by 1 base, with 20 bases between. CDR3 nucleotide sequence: TGTGCCAGCAGCTTAGGTGATGCGGTAGGGGCGGGCACAGATACGCAGTATTTT. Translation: CASSLGDAVGAGTDTQYF.

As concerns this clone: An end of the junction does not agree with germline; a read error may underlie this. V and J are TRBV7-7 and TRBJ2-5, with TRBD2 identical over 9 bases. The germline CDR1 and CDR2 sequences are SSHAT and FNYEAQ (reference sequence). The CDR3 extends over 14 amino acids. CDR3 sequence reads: CASSSAGGQETQYF. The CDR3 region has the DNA TGTGCTAGCAGCTCAGCGGGGGGCCAAGAGACCCAGTACTTC.

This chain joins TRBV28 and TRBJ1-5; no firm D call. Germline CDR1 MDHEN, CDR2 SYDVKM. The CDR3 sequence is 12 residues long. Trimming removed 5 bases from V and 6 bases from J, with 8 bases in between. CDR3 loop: CASSPTVQPQHF. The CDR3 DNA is TGTGCCAGCAGTCCTACAGTTCAGCCCCAGCATTTT.

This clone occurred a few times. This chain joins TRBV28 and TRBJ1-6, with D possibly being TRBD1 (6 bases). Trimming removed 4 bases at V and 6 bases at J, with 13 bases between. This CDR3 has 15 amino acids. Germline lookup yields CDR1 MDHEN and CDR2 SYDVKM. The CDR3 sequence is CASSSVGRGNSPLHF. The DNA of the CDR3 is TGTGCCAGCAGTTCCGTGGGCAGGGGTAATTCACCCCTCCACTTT.

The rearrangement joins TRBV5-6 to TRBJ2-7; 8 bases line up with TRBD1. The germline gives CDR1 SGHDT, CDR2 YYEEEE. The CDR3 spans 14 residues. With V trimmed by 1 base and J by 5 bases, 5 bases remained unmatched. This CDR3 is CASSLTGGTNEQYF. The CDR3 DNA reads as TGTGCCAGCAGCTTGACAGGGGGAACTAACGAGCAGTACTTC.

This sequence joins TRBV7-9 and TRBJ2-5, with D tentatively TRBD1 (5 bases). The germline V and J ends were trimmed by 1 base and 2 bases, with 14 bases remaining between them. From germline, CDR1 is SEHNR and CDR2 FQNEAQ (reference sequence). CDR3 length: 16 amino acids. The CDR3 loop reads CASSLGGVGGQETQYF. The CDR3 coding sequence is TGTGCCAGCAGCTTAGGGGGCGTCGGTGGGCAAGAGACCCAGTACTTC.

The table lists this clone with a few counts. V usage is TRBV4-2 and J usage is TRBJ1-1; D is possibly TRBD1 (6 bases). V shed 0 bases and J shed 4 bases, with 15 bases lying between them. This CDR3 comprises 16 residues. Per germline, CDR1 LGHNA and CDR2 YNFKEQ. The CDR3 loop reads CASSQDLRGPGTEAFF. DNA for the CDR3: TGTGCCAGCAGCCAAGATTTGCGGGGGCCGGGCACTGAAGCTTTCTTT.

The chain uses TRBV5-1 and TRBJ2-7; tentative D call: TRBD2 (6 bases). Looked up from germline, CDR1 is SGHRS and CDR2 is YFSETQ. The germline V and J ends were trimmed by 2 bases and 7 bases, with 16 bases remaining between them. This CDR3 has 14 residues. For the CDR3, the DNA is TGCGCCAGCAGCTTTCAGTCCTCGGCGGGGGAGCAGTACTTC. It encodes CASSFQSSAGEQYF.

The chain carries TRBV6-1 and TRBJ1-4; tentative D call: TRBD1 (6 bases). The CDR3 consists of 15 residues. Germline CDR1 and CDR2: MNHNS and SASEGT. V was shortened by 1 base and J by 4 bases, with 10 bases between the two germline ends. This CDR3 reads CASSEGGGGNEKLFF. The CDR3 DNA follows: TGTGCCAGCAGTGAAGGGGGGGGCGGTAATGAAAAACTGTTTTTT.

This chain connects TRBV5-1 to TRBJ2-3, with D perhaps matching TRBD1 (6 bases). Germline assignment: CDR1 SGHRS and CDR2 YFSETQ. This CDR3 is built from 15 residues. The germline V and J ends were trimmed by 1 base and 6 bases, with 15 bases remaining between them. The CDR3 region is CASSLSLQGRDTQYF. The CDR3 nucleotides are TGCGCCAGCAGCTTGAGTCTTCAGGGGCGGGATACGCAGTATTTT.

The CDR3, as DNA: TGTGCCAGCAGCCCGGACAGGGGGATCTTTTTCAATCAAGAGACCCAGTACTTC. Translating gives CASSPDRGIFFNQETQYF. The genes are TRBV5-6 and TRBJ2-5, with TRBD1 matching over 10 bases. The ends lost 4 bases at V and 2 bases at J; junction bases unmatched: 14. There are 18 residues in the CDR3. CDR1 SGHDT and CDR2 YYEEEE come from the germline V gene.

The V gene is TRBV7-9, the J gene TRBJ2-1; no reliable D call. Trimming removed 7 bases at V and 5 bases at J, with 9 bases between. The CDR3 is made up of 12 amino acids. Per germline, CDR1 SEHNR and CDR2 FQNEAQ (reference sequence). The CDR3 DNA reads TGTGCCAGCACTCTCACTGACAATGAGCAGTTCTTC. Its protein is CASTLTDNEQFF.

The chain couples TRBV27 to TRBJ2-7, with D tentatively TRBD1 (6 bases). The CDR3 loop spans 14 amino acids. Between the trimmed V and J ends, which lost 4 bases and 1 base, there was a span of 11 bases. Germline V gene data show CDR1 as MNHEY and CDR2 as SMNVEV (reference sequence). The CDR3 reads CASSSLGTSYEQYF. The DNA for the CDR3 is TGTGCCAGCAGTTCCCTTGGGACATCCTACGAGCAGTACTTC.

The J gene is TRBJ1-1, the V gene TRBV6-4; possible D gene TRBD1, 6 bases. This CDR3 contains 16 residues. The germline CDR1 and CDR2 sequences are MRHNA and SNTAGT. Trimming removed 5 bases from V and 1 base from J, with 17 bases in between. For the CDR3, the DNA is TGTGCCAGCAGTCCGGGACACATCAGCGGGAACACTGAAGCTTTCTTT. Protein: CASSPGHISGNTEAFF.

The CDR3 protein is CASSSPAGAYEQYF. The DNA of the CDR3 is TGTGCCAGCAGTTCCCCAGCGGGGGCCTACGAGCAGTACTTC. The chain uses TRBV28 and TRBJ2-7, with 8 bases identical to TRBD2. The germline gives CDR1 MDHEN, CDR2 SYDVKM. Trimming cost V 4 bases and J 2 bases; bases outside gene matches: 4. The CDR3 has 14 amino acids.

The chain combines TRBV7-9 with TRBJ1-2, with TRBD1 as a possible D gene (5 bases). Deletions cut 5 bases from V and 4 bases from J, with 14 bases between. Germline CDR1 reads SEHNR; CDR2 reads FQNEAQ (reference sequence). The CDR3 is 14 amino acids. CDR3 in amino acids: CASSPDRGSYGYTF. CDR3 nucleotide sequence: TGTGCCAGCAGCCCGGATAGGGGAAGCTATGGCTACACCTTC.

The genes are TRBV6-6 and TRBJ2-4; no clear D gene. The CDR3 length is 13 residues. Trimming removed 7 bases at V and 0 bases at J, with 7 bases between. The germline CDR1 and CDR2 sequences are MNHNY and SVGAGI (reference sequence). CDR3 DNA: TGTGCCAGCAAGGCGGTAGCCAAAAACATTCAGTACTTC. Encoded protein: CASKAVAKNIQYF.